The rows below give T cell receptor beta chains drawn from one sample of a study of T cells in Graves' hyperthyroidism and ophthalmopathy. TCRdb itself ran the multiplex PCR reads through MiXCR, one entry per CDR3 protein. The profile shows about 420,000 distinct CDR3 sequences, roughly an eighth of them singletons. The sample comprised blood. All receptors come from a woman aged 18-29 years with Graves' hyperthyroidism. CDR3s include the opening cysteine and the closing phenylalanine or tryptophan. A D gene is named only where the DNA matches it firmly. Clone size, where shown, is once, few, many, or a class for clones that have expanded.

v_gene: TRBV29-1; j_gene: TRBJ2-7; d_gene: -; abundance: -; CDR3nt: TGCAGCGTTGATCCTAAGGGAGGCGACGAGCAGTACTTC; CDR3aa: CSVDPKGGDEQYF
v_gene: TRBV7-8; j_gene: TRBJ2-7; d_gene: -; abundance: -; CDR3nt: TGTGCCAGCAATTCCCTCGGGGGACTGGACGAGCAGTACTTC; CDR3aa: CASNSLGGLDEQYF
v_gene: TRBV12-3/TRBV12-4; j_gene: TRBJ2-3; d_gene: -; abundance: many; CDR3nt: TGTGCCAGCAGTTTAGCCCGGAGGGCTAGCAATACAGATACGCAGTATTTT; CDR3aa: CASSLARRASNTDTQYF
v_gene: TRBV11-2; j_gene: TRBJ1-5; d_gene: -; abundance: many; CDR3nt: TGTGCCAGCAGTATGAAAGGTCAGCCCCAGCATTTT; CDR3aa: CASSMKGQPQHF
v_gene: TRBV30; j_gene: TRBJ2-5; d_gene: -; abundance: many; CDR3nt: TGTGCCTGGAGTGCGACTTCGCGGCGCTGGGAGACCCAGTACTTC; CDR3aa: CAWSATSRRWETQYF
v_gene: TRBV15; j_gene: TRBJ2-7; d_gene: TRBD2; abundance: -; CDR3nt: TGTGCCACCAGCCTAGCGGGAGGACCTAAATACAATGAGCAGTACTTC; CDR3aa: CATSLAGGPKYNEQYF
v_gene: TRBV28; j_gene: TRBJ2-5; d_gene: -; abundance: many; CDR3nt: TGTGCCAGCAGTTTACCCCCCCACAGATATGGAGAGACCCAGTACTTC; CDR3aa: CASSLPPHRYGETQYF
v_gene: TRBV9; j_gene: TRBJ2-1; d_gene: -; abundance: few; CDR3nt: TGTGCCAGCAGCGAGGATAGCGGTAATTACAATGAGCAGTTCTTC; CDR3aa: CASSEDSGNYNEQFF
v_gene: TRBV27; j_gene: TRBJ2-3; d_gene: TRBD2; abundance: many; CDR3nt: TGTGCCAGCAGTCTATCCACTAGCGCCCTAATGACAGATACGCAGTATTTT; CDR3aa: CASSLSTSALMTDTQYF
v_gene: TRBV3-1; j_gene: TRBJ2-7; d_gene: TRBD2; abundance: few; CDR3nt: TGTGCCAGCAGCCAAGGACTAACTAGCGGGAGGTCCCACGAGCAGTACTTC; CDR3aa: CASSQGLTSGRSHEQYF
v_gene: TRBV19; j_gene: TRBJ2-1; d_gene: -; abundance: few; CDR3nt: TGTGCCAGTAGTTTTGATTCCAGCTCCTACAATGAGCAGTTCTTC; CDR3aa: CASSFDSSSYNEQFF
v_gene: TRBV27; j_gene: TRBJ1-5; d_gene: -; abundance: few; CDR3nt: TGTGCCAGCAGTCAACGGGGGGCTAATCAGCCCCAGCATTTT; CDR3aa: CASSQRGANQPQHF
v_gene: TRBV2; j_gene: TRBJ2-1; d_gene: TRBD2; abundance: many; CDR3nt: TGTGCCAGCAAACTAGCGGGAGTGGACGAGCAGTTCTTC; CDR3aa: CASKLAGVDEQFF
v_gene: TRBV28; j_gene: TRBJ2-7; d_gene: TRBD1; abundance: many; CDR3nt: TGTGCCAGCAGTTTCGTCTGGGCAGGGGGTGACCACGAGCAGTACTTC; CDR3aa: CASSFVWAGGDHEQYF
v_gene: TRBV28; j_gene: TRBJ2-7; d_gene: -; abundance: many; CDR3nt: TGTGCCAGCAGCCCCGACCGAGCTGGTGGCTACGAGCAGTACTTC; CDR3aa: CASSPDRAGGYEQYF
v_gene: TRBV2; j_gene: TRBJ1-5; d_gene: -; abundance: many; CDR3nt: TGTGCCAGCAGTGATGGACACAATAGCAATCAGCCCCAGCATTTT; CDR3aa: CASSDGHNSNQPQHF
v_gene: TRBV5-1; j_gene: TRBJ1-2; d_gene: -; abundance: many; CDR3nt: TGCGCCAGCAGCATGGACAGAAACTATGGCTACACCTTC; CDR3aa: CASSMDRNYGYTF
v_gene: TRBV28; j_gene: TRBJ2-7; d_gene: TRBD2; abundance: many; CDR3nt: TGTGCCAGCACACTAGCGGGAGTTGTTGTCGAGCAGTACTTC; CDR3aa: CASTLAGVVVEQYF
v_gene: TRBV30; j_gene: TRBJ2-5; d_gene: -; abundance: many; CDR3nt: TGTGCCTGGAGTGTTTGGGGCGGACAAGAGACCCAGTACTTC; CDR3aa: CAWSVWGGQETQYF
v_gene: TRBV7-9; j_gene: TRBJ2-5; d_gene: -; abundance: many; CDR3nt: TGTGCCAGCAGGCGCCAAGGGGGGAGGGAGACCCAGTACTTC; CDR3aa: CASRRQGGRETQYF
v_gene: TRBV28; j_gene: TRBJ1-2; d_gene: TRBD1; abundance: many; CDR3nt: TGTGCCAGCAGTCCTGGGACAGGTTATGGCTACACCTTC; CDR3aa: CASSPGTGYGYTF
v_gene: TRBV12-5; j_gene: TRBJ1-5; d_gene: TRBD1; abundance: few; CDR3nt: TGTGCTAGTGGCCCCGGGACAGGGTATTTTCAGAGCAATCAGCCCCAGCATTTT; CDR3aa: CASGPGTGYFQSNQPQHF
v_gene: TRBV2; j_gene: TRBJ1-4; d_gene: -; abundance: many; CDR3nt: TGTGCCAGCAGGGACCAGAGGGGCAATGAAAAACTGTTTTTT; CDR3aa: CASRDQRGNEKLFF
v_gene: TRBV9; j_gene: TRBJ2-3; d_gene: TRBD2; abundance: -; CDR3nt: TGTGCCAGCAGCCTAGCGGTAGGACCCCCAGATACGCAGTATTTT; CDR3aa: CASSLAVGPPDTQYF